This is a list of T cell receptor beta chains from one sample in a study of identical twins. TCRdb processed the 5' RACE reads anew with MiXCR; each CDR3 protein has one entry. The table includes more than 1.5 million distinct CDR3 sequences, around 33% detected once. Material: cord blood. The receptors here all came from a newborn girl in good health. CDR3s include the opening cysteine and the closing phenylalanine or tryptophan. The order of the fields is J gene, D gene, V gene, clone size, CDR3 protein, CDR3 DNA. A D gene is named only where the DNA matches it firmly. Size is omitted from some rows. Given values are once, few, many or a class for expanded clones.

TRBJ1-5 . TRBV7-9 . CASSSTGGLFQPQHF TGTGCCAGCAGTTCTACCGGGGGTTTATTTCAGCCCCAGCATTTT
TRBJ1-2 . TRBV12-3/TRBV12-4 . CASSPWRYGYTF TGTGCCAGTTCGCCGTGGAGGTATGGCTACACCTTC
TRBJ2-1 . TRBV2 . CASSEPRVGCNEQFF TGTGCCAGCAGTGAACCCAGGGTCGGCTGCAATGAGCAGTTCTTC
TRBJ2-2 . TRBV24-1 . CATSDRSQGPGELFF TGTGCCACCAGTGACCGGTCACAGGGTCCCGGGGAGCTGTTTTTT
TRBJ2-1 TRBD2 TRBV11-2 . CASSFGAGAYNEQFF TGTGCCAGCAGCTTTGGCGCGGGGGCCTACAATGAGCAGTTCTTC
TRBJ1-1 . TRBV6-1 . CASRVPAEAFF TGTGCCAGCAGGGTGCCAGCTGAAGCTTTCTTT
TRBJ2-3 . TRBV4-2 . CASSQALVPSTTDTQYF TGTGCCAGCAGCCAAGCTTTGGTTCCTAGTACCACAGATACGCAGTATTTT
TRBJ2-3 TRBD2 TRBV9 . CASSVGRYGLAAYTDTRYF TGCGCCAGCAGCGTAGGTCGGTATGGGCTAGCGGCTTACACAGATACGCGGTATTTT
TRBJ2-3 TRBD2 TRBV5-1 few CASSFRAGDTDTQYF TGCGCCAGCAGCTTTCGGGCGGGAGACACAGATACGCAGTATTTT
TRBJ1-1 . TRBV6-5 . CASSYSGHWGAGEAFF TGTGCCAGCAGTTACTCCGGTCATTGGGGGGCTGGCGAAGCTTTCTTT
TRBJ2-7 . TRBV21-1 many CASSTRDRSDEQYF TGTGCCAGCAGCACCCGGGACAGGTCTGACGAGCAGTACTTC
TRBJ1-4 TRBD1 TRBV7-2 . CASSEYARGDREKLFF TGTGCCAGCAGCGAGTACGCTAGGGGGGACAGAGAAAAACTGTTTTTT
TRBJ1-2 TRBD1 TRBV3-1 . CASSLSLHRGGYGYTF TGTGCCAGCAGCCTTTCCCTTCACAGGGGAGGCTATGGCTACACCTTC
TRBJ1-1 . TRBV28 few CASSLWVGTGEAFF TGTGCCAGCAGTTTATGGGTAGGGACGGGTGAAGCTTTCTTT
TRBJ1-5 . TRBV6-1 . CASSEGTRGNQPQHF TGTGCCAGCAGTGAAGGGACGCGGGGTAATCAGCCCCAGCATTTT
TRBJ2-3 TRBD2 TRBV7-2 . CASSMGLAGGYTQYF TGTGCCAGCAGCATGGGACTAGCGGGGGGATATACGCAGTATTTT
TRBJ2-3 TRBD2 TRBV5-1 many CASSLGSGGDTQYF TGCGCCAGCAGCTTGGGTAGCGGGGGCGATACGCAGTATTTT
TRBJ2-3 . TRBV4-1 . CASSQDRVWPGTQYF TGCGCCAGCAGCCAAGATCGGGTGTGGCCAGGTACGCAGTATTTT
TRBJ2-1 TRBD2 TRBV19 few CASSLIAGEGNEQFF TGTGCCAGTAGTCTAATAGCGGGAGAAGGGAATGAGCAGTTCTTC
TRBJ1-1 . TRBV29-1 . CSVGQGWRNTEAFF TGCAGCGTTGGGCAGGGGTGGAGGAACACTGAAGCTTTCTTT
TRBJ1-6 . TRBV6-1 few CASSEKGNNSPLHF TGTGCCAGCAGTGAAAAGGGGAATAATTCACCCCTCCACTTT
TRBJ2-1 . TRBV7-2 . CASSLVGTPSSYNEQFF TGTGCCAGCAGCTTAGTAGGGACGCCCAGCTCCTACAATGAGCAGTTCTTC
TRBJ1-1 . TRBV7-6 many CASSSGHLNTEAFF TGTGCCAGCAGCTCGGGACACTTGAACACTGAAGCTTTCTTT
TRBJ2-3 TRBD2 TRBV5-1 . CASSMTSGTYTDTQYF TGCGCCAGCAGCATGACTAGCGGAACATACACAGATACGCAGTATTTT
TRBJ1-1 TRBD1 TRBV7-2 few CASSLRQGANEAFF TGTGCCAGCAGCTTAAGACAGGGGGCGAATGAAGCTTTCTTT
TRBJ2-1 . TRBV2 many CASSAAIYNEQFF TGTGCCAGCAGTGCAGCGATCTACAATGAGCAGTTCTTC
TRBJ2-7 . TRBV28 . CASGDPFVFEQYF TGTGCCAGCGGAGACCCTTTTGTTTTCGAGCAGTACTTC
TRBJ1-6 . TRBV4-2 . CASAQDSYNSPLHF TGTGCCAGCGCCCAGGACTCCTATAATTCACCCCTCCACTTT
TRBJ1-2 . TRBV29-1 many CSVERRARETNYGYTF TGCAGCGTTGAAAGAAGGGCCAGAGAAACTAACTATGGCTACACCTTC
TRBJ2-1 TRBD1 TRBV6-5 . CASSRDRAVFNEQFF TGTGCCAGCAGCCGCGACAGGGCGGTGTTCAATGAGCAGTTCTTC
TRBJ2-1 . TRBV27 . CASSPLGGTYNEQFF TGTGCCAGCAGTCCCTTGGGCGGGACCTACAATGAGCAGTTCTTC
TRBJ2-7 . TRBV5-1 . CASSLLTPPYEQYF TGCGCCAGCAGCTTGTTGACACCACCCTACGAGCAGTACTTC
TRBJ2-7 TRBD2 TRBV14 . CASSQDRRAGATPYEQYF TGTGCCAGCAGCCAAGATAGAAGAGCGGGAGCTACCCCTTACGAGCAGTACTTC
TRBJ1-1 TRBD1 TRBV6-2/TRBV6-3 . CASSSAGQGRIEAFF TGTGCCAGCAGTTCCGCGGGACAGGGAAGAATTGAAGCTTTCTTT
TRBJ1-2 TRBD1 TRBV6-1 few CASSVTGGYYGYTF TGTGCCAGCAGTGTGACAGGGGGCTACTATGGCTACACCTTC
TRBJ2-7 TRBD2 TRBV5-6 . CASSLPPGTSFEQYF TGTGCCAGCAGCTTGCCCCCCGGGACTAGTTTCGAGCAGTACTTC
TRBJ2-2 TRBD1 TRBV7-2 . CASSLAGQVNTGELFF TGTGCCAGCAGCTTAGCGGGACAGGTTAACACCGGGGAGCTGTTTTTT
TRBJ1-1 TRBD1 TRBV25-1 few CASSALSRDRGPEAFF TGTGCCAGCAGTGCGCTATCCCGGGACAGGGGACCTGAAGCTTTCTTT
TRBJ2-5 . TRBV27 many CASSFSAGVGTQYF TGTGCCAGCAGTTTCTCGGCTGGGGTTGGGACCCAGTACTTC
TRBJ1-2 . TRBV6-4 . CASSFDERASYGYTF TGTGCCAGCAGCTTCGACGAAAGGGCTTCCTATGGCTACACCTTC
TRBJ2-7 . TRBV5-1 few CASSWGSLAKNEQYF TGCGCCAGCAGCTGGGGGAGTTTAGCGAAAAACGAGCAGTACTTC
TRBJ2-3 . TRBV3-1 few CASSPNGGHNTDTQYF TGTGCCAGCAGCCCTAACGGGGGGCACAACACAGATACGCAGTATTTT
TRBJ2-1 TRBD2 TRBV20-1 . CSARSPSGGPWDEQFF TGCAGTGCTAGAAGTCCGAGCGGGGGCCCCTGGGATGAGCAGTTCTTC
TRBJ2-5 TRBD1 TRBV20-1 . CSGGTGQGVYNEQYF TGCAGTGGGGGGACCGGACAGGGGGTTTACAATGAGCAGTACTTC
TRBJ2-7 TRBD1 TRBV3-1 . CASSHTGAGGEQYF TGTGCCAGCAGCCATACAGGGGCAGGAGGCGAGCAGTACTTC
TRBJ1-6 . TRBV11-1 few CASSLLNGGRSPLHF TGTGCCAGCAGCTTACTTAATGGAGGGAGATCACCCCTCCACTTT
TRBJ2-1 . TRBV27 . CASSFPSRGAYNEQFF TGTGCCAGCAGTTTCCCTAGCCGGGGAGCTTACAATGAGCAGTTCTTC
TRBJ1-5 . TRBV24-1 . CATSDSRGVSQPQHF TGTGCCACCAGTGATAGCAGGGGAGTTTCGCAGCCCCAGCATTTT
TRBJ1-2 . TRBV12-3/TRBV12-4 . CASSLQTHGGYTF TGTGCCAGCAGTCTCCAGACACATGGGGGCTACACCTTC
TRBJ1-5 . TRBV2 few CASSEGRGGNQPQHF TGTGCCAGCAGTGAAGGAAGGGGAGGCAATCAGCCCCAGCATTTT
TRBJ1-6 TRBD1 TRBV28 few CASSSIGGQGHSPLHF TGTGCCAGCAGTTCTATAGGGGGACAGGGGCATTCACCCCTCCACTTT
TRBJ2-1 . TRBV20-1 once CSAERDTDTQFF TGCAGTGCGGAGCGGGACACAGATACGCAGTTCTTC
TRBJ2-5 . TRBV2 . CAGKGQPQETQYF TGTGCCGGAAAGGGGCAGCCCCAAGAGACCCAGTACTTC
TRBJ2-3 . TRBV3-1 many CASSQVTDTQYF TGTGCCAGCAGCCAAGTCACAGATACGCAGTATTTT